The present TCR beta chain was sequenced within a study of cytomegalovirus exposure and HLA in healthy donors. General study results and limits: Prior analysis indicated that the majority of TCR beta V segments exhibited productivity approximately 90% or approximately 30% of the time.

The PCR contained 60 Vbeta and 13 Jbeta primers. Data came from immunoSEQ multiplex PCR; TCRdb stores just in-frame clones and leaves some out. The sample includes 95,000 to 150,000 clones, around 80% of them seen just once. Turning to this clone: Its matching antigen is unknown.

The source is a man aged 50-60 years in good health and CMV-seronegative. The sequencing sample was made of PBMCs.

DNA for the CDR3: TGTGCCAGTAGCTACAACAGGGGGTTTTTGAACACTGAAGCTTTCTTT. It codes for CASSYNRGFLNTEAFF. The chain recombines TRBV19 with TRBJ1-1; TRBD1 matches at 8 bases. The J segment lost 0 bases and the V segment lost 6 bases, leaving 9 bases of the junction unmatched. From germline, CDR1 is LNHDA and CDR2 SQIVND (reference sequence). This CDR3 region has 16 residues.